The 5 T cell receptor beta chains in this list originate from one sample, sequenced in a study of T-cell reconstitution after alpha-beta-depleted transplantation in children. Researchers prepared the TCRbeta library using unique molecular identifiers, the study reports. MiXCR, applied by TCRdb to the PCR reads, yields one record per CDR3 protein. This table has 500,000 to 600,000 distinct CDR3 sequences, over 25% appearing once. This material consisted of PBMCs from the stem cell graft donor, taken from the stem cell graft. Source of these receptors: a human donor who donated a stem cell graft to a child with aplastic anemia.

This clonotype appeared a few times. The V call is TRBV9, the J call TRBJ1-2; 7 bases match TRBD1. CDR1 and CDR2 (germline): SGDLS, YYNGEE. The CDR3 has 15 amino acids. V was pared by 0 bases and J by 0 bases, with 2 bases of the junction left unmatched. The CDR3 region has the DNA TGTGCCAGCAGCGTAGCAGGGGGTACTAACTATGGCTACACCTTC. It translates to CASSVAGGTNYGYTF.

The chain links TRBV20-1 to TRBJ1-2; TRBD1 aligns across 9 bases. This CDR3 spans 14 amino acids. V shed 6 bases, J shed 7 bases, and the junction held 12 bases outside the gene matches. Looked up from germline, CDR1 is DFQATT and CDR2 is SNEGSKA (reference sequence). The CDR3, as DNA: TGCAGTGCCAGCTCCGGGACAGGGTCATCTGGCTACACCTTC. Translated: CSASSGTGSSGYTF.

The CDR3 here is CASSLPQGSYNEQFF. In nucleotides, the CDR3 is TGTGCCAGCAGTTTACCCCAGGGTTCCTACAATGAGCAGTTCTTC. The V call is TRBV12-3 or TRBV12-4, the J call TRBJ2-1, with D possibly matching TRBD1 (5 bases). The CDR3 loop spans 15 amino acids. Trimming pared 2 bases from V and 1 base from J, leaving 9 bases between.

The chain links TRBV7-2 to TRBJ2-7; possibly TRBD1 for D (5 bases). Germline V gene lookup returns CDR1 SGHTA and CDR2 FQGNSA. CDR3 length: 15 residues. V shed 2 bases and J shed 4 bases, with 15 bases lying between them. The CDR3 loop reads CASSLRQWSSYEQYF. The CDR3 DNA reads as TGTGCCAGCAGCTTACGACAGTGGTCGTCGTACGAGCAGTACTTC.

The chain links TRBV27 to TRBJ1-2; D unresolved. CDR3 size: 15 residues. Per the germline V gene, CDR1 is MNHEY and CDR2 is SMNVEV (reference sequence). Trimming cost V 2 bases and J 0 bases, with 10 bases left between them. The CDR3 here is CASSLVGPSNYGYTF. In nucleotides, the CDR3 is TGTGCCAGCAGTTTAGTCGGCCCTTCTAACTATGGCTACACCTTC.